This T cell receptor (beta chain) was identified in a study of T cells after posttransplantation cyclophosphamide. This table comes from immunoSEQ multiplex PCR, and its TCRdb copy is limited to in-frame clones, with some not included. Of 45,000 or so clones in the sample, about 90% were seen once. On the day of bone marrow donation, the related graft donor provided peripheral blood. Germline values: CDR1 SGHNT, CDR2 YYREEE (reference sequence). Unmatched junction bases numbered 6, after V lost 4 bases and J lost 2 bases. CDR3 length equals 15 residues. The sample was PBMCs. This receptor was identified in a woman aged 50 to 60 in good health and a related stem cell transplant donor. This chain connects TRBV5-4 to TRBJ2-3; 8 bases agree with TRBD2. Here the CDR3 reads CASSRGLDDTDTQYF. The DNA of the CDR3 is TGTGCCAGCAGCCGGGGACTAGATGACACAGATACGCAGTATTTT.